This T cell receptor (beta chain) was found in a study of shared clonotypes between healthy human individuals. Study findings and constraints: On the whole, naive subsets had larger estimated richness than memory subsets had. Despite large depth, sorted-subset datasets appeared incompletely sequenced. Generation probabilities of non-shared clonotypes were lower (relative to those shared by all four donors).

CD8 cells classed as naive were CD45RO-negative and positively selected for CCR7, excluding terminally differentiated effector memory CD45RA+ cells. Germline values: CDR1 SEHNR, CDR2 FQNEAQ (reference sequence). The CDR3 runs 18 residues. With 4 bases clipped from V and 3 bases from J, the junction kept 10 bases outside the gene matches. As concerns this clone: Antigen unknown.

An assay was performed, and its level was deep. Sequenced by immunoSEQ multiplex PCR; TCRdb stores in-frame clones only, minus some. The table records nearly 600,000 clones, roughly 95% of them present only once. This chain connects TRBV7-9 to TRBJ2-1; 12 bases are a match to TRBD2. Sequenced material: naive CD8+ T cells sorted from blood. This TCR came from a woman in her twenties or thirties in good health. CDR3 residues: CASSSWLAGGDFYNEQFF. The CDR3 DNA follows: TGTGCCAGCAGCTCTTGGCTAGCGGGAGGGGACTTCTACAATGAGCAGTTCTTC.